This T cell receptor (beta chain) was observed in a study of Ad26.COV2.S vaccination and SARS-CoV-2 variants. Treatment here: around 19 received Ad26.COV2.S at low or high dose, single or two shots; 5 received placebo; per-sample allocation not given. Sampling happened 63 days after the first vaccine or placebo injection. Assay: immunoSEQ multiplex PCR; the TCRdb copy retains only in-frame clones and omits some. The sample has about 350,000 clones, around 83% seen once. As concerns this clone: The antigen is unknown.

Study conclusions and caveats: Reported findings describe substantial breadth in spike-specific CD8+ and CD4+ T cell responses following vaccination. It was found that vaccine and placebo recipients had similar non-spike TCR breadth.

The CDR3 has 18 amino acids. Germline-derived CDR1 and CDR2 are MDHEN and SYDVKM. V lost 3 bases to trimming and J lost 0 bases; unmatched junction nucleotides: 3. This chain connects TRBV28 to TRBJ2-1; TRBD2 matches at 15 bases. This receptor was taken from a person between 18 and 60 years old who received the Ad26.COV2.S COVID-19 vaccine or a placebo. This material consisted of peripheral blood, taken in a trial of Ad26.COV2.S vaccine versus placebo. The chain's CDR3 is CASSLGTSGRPSYNEQFF. The CDR3 nucleotides read TGTGCCAGCAGTTTGGGGACTAGCGGGAGGCCCTCCTACAATGAGCAGTTCTTC.